This TCR beta chain was obtained from a study of OX40 agonist ivuxolimab in advanced cancers. Study-wide context: The patients' treatment was ivuxolimab, an agonistic anti-OX40 (CD134) antibody. Prior anti-PD-1, anti-PD-L1 or anti-CTLA-4 therapy did not bar entry, and less than 50% had some. Study-level results: Clonal expansion was seen in CD4+ and CD8+ blood T cells by week 6 at 0.1 to 3.0 mg/kg. On average, CD8+ T cells showed a greater number of expanded clones than CD4+.

Trimming shortened V by 3 bases and J by 8 bases, and 17 bases separated the two germline ends. In germline, CDR1 is KGHSH, CDR2 LQKENI. The CDR3 covers 15 residues. A note on this clone: Its antigen is unidentified.

The repertoire was sequenced with immunoSEQ multiplex PCR; TCRdb's copy has only in-frame clones and lacks some. The sample records 98,000 or so clones, approximately 83% being singletons. The source was CD4+ or CD8+ T cells sorted from blood, collected in a trial of the OX40 agonist ivuxolimab. This chain uses TRBV18 with TRBJ2-1, with D perhaps matching TRBD1 (6 bases). The sequence came from an adult with an advanced solid tumor such as melanoma, head and neck, liver or kidney cancer. DNA of the CDR3: TGTGCCAGCTCACCTTCTCAGGGGATACGCGATGAGCAGTTCTTC. Its protein product is CASSPSQGIRDEQFF.